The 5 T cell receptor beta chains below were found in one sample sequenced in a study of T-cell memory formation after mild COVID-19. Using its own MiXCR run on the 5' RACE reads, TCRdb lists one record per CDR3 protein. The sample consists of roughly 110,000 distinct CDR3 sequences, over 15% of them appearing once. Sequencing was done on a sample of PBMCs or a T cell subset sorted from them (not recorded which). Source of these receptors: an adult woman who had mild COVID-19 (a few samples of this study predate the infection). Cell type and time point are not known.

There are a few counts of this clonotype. In DNA form, the CDR3 reads TGCAGTGCTAGACTCCCAGGGGTTAATTATGGCTACACCTTC. Its protein is CSARLPGVNYGYTF. The V gene is TRBV20-1, the J gene TRBJ1-2; tentative D call: TRBD1 (6 bases). This CDR3 spans 14 amino acids. Trimming took 2 bases from V and 5 from J, leaving 15 bases between them. CDR1 is DFQATT and CDR2 is SNEGSKA in the germline V gene (reference sequence).

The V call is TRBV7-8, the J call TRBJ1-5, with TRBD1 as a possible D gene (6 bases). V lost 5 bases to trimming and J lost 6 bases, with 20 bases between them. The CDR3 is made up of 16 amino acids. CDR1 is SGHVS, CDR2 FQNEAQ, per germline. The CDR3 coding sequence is TGTGCCAGCAGCCAGGAGGGGGGCTGGATGGGTCAGCCCCAGCATTTT. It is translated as CASSQEGGWMGQPQHF. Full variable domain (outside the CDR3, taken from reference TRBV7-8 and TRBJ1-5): GAGVSQSPRYKVAKRGQDVALRCDPISGHVSLFWYQQALGQGPEFLTYFQNEAQLDKSGLPSDRFFAERPEGSVSTLKIQRTQQEDSAVYLCASSQEGGWMGQPQHFGDGTRLSIL.

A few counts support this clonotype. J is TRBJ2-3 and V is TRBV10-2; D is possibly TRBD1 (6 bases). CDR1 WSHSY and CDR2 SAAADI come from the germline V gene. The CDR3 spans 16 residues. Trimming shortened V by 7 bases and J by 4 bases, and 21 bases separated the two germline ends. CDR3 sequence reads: CASTRVPPGVADTQYF. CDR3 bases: TGCGCCAGCACCCGAGTCCCCCCAGGGGTGGCAGATACGCAGTATTTT.

The CDR3 DNA follows: TGTGCCAGCAGCTTACCCCTACTAGCGGAGGGATACTACGAGCAGTACTTC. This codes for CASSLPLLAEGYYEQYF. This chain connects TRBV7-8 to TRBJ2-7, with 8 nucleotides matching TRBD2. V dropped 2 bases and J dropped 3; count of bases not matched to a gene: 12. Germline CDR1 is SGHVS and CDR2 is FQNEAQ. The CDR3 contains 17 residues.

CDR3 protein: CAISGADFYNEQFF. Here the CDR3 DNA reads TGTGCCATCAGTGGAGCGGACTTTTACAATGAGCAGTTCTTC. The chain combines TRBV10-3 with TRBJ2-1; possible D gene TRBD2, 5 bases. CDR1 is ENHRY, CDR2 SYGVKD, per germline. V was cut by 4 bases and J by 4 bases, with 11 bases left in between. The CDR3 length is 14 residues.